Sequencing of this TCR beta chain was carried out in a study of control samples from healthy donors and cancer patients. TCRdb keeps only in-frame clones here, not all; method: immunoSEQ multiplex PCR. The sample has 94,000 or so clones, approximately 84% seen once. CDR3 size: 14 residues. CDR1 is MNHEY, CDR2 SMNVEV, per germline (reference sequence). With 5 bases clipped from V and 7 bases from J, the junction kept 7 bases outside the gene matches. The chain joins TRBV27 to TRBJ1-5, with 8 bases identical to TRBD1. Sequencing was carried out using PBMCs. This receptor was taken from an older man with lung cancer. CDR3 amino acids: CASSRTGQEQPQHF. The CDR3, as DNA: TGTGCCAGCAGTCGGACAGGGCAGGAGCAGCCCCAGCATTTT.